The TCR beta chain described here comes from a study of blood T cells in healthy people across ages. The CDR3 sequence is 15 residues long. V was shortened by 4 bases and J by 0 bases, with 7 bases between the two germline ends. Germline CDR1 SGHVS, CDR2 FQNEAQ. Whole-study findings and limits: With age, beta diversity per million T cells declined roughly linearly, significantly by 40.

Next came a second PCR, run for about 6 to 12 cycles, which used a sample-barcoded 5' primer along with a J-beta primer mix. From the 5' RACE reads, TCRdb called clonotypes with MiXCR, one entry per CDR3 protein. The table has roughly 680,000 distinct CDR3 sequences, approximately 52% seen once; the top ten hold approximately 12%. Donors ranged from 6 to 90 years old and were healthy Caucasians in Russia. A note on this clonotype: Its antigen is still unknown.

The TCR was taken from a woman of 80 years or more in good health. The rearrangement joins TRBV7-8 to TRBJ2-6; tentative D call: TRBD2 (5 bases). Sequenced material: blood. DNA of the CDR3: TGTGCCAGCAGCTGGGAGTCCTCTGGGGCCAACGTCCTGACTTTC. Its translation: CASSWESSGANVLTF.